The sequence of this T cell receptor beta chain was determined in a study of technical replicates of blood from several donors. Libraries were prepared by immunoSEQ multiplex PCR; TCRdb keeps only in-frame clonotypes and omits some of them. The sample shows tens of thousands of clones, 95% of them seen only once. The germline CDR1 and CDR2 sequences are SGHVS and FQNEAQ. The length of the CDR3 is 15 residues. V shed 1 base, J shed 6 bases, and the junction held 4 bases outside the gene matches. J is TRBJ2-7 and V is TRBV7-8, with TRBD2 identical over 12 bases. This clonotype originated in a human donor in good health. Source material: T cells isolated from PBMCs. CDR3 nucleotide sequence: TGTGCCAGCAGCTTAGTGACTAGCGGGAGAGTCGAGCAGTACTTC. This sequence encodes CASSLVTSGRVEQYF. The full variable domain, its missing parts supplied by reference TRBV7-8 and TRBJ2-7, is GAGVSQSPRYKVAKRGQDVALRCDPISGHVSLFWYQQALGQGPEFLTYFQNEAQLDKSGLPSDRFFAERPEGSVSTLKIQRTQQEDSAVYLCASSLVTSGRVEQYFGPGTRLTVT.